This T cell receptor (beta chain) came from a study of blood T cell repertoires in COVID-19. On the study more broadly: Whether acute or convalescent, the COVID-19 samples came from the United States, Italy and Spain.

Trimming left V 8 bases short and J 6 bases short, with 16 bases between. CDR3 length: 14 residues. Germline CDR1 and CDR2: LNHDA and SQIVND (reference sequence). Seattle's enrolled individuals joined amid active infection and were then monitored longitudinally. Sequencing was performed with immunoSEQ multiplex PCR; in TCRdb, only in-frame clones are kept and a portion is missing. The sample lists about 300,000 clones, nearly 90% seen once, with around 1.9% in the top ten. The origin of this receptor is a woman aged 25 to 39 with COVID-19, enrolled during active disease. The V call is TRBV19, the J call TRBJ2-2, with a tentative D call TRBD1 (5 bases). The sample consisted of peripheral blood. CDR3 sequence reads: CASRKGFSSGELFF. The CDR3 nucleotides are TGTGCCAGTCGGAAGGGGTTTTCATCCGGGGAGCTGTTTTTT.